The TCR beta chain described here comes from a study of blood T cell repertoires in COVID-19. Across the whole study: The cDNA or gDNA used as material had been derived from T cells, B-cell-depleted T cells, or PBMCs.

Authors' processing steps: It was from reference gene primer amplification that nucleated cell counts were estimated. Using immunoSEQ multiplex PCR, the repertoire was profiled, and TCRdb retains in-frame clones only, with some absent. For V, J and clone size, that table is used; D and trimming come from the DNA. The data hold approximately 150,000 clones, with roughly 89% observed a single time. This sequence originates from a human donor in a cohort sampled during active COVID-19. Sequenced input: peripheral blood.

The DNA of the CDR3 is TGTGCCAGCAGCTCGGGACAGGGGCCCTACGAGCAGTACTTC. This encodes CASSSGQGPYEQYF. The chain is built from TRBV7-8 and TRBJ2-7; 10 bases map to TRBD1. The CDR3 consists of 14 residues. The germline V gene encodes CDR1 SGHVS and CDR2 FQNEAQ. V was clipped by 4 bases and J by 2 bases; unmatched bases: 2.